This TCR beta chain is from a study of healthy donors' naive CD4 and CD8 T cells. Turning to the study itself: For TCR alpha, new primers spanned all functional IMGT alpha genes. Notes on the study in general: Positive CDR3 charge linked to CD4+ cells, negative to CD8+ cells. CDR3 charge plus V and J genes appeared to account for roughly 13% of CD4/CD8 variance. Most V and J genes were reportedly biased between naive CD4+ and CD8+ cells.

TCR libraries were built from about 500 ng of total RNA by linear amplification. TCRdb redid the calling of the reads with MiXCR, one entry per CDR3 protein. The profile shows about 180,000 distinct CDR3 sequences, around 74% of them singletons. Trimming shortened V by 0 bases and J by 0 bases, and 12 bases separated the two germline ends. Germline assignment: CDR1 MNHEY and CDR2 SVGAGI. The CDR3 has 16 residues. Details on this clonotype: Its target is unknown.

The sequence came from a pool of human donors in good health; the sample pools cells from several healthy donors. The sequenced sample consisted of naive CD4+ and CD8+ T cells sorted from blood, pooled from several donors. This sequence joins TRBV6-5 and TRBJ2-7; D is ambiguous. In DNA, the CDR3 is TGTGCCAGCAGTTACTCCGGCAGCCCGAGCTCCTACGAGCAGTACTTC. Translated, it gives CASSYSGSPSSYEQYF.